The 18 T cell receptor beta chains given below trace back to one sample, sequenced in a study of T cell clonality in common variable immunodeficiency. Overall study findings and caveats: Common variable immunodeficiency TCR beta sequences reportedly had fewer deletions and N-nucleotide insertions.

Their specific antigens are unknown. Measured with immunoSEQ multiplex PCR; TCRdb has only the in-frame clones, and not every one. Sampling found approximately 29,000 clones, none seen once. Source material: peripheral blood mononuclear cells. The origin of the receptors is a human donor with common variable immunodeficiency.

This clone was seen ten or more times. The read ends 3 residues before the CDR3 terminus; that terminus is restored from the germline J gene. The rearrangement links TRBV20-1 to TRBJ1-1; D remains ambiguous. The V gene's germline CDR1 is DFQATT and CDR2 SNEGSKA (reference sequence). The CDR3 has 12 amino acids. Deletions cut 3 bases from V and 3 bases from J, with 8 bases between. The CDR3: CSASFRDTEAFF. The part of the CDR3 DNA that was read is TGCAGTGCTAGCTTCCGGGACACTGAA.

In its sample, this clone was seen many times. The CDR3 sequence is CASSLGQGTEAFF. The sequenced part of the CDR3 DNA is TGTGCCAGCAGCTTAGGACAGGGAACTGAA. This rearrangement joins TRBV7-3 to TRBJ1-1, with TRBD1 matching 8 bases. The CDR3 end is not reached by the read, which stops 3 residues before it; the germline J gene fills it in. Trimming removed 2 bases from V and 5 bases from J; junction bases left unmatched: 1. Germline lookup yields CDR1 SGHTA and CDR2 FQGTGA. The length of the CDR3 is 13 residues.

This clone was seen a few times. The read ends 3 residues before the CDR3 terminus; that terminus is restored from the germline J gene. This chain links TRBV7-9 with TRBJ1-4; D not resolved. The germline V gene encodes CDR1 SEHNR and CDR2 FQNEAQ (reference sequence). V was trimmed by 4 bases and J by 1 base, leaving 7 bases between them. There are 14 residues in the CDR3. CDR3 DNA, as far as it was read: TGTGCCAGCAGCTCTCACGGAACTAATGAAAAA. Translated, it gives CASSSHGTNEK. The entire CDR3 is CASSSHGTNEKLFF.

This clone showed up just a few times. The CDR3 is cut off 3 residues early in the read; its end comes from the germline J gene. V usage is TRBV5-4 and J usage is TRBJ2-5; 9 nucleotides agree with TRBD2. Looked up from germline, CDR1 is SGHNT and CDR2 is YYREEE (reference sequence). With V trimmed by 4 bases and J by 0 bases, 4 bases remained unmatched. The CDR3 has 15 amino acids. The CDR3 reads CASSVLAGYQETQYF. CDR3 bases read: TGTGCCAGCAGCGTGCTAGCGGGGTACCAAGAGACC.

On this clone: The CDR3 end lies 3 residues beyond the end of the read and is filled in from the germline J gene. The V and J genes are TRBV7-6 and TRBJ1-2; 7 bases align to TRBD1. The germline CDR1 and CDR2 sequences are SGHVS and FNYEAQ. V shed 6 bases, J shed 3 bases, and the junction held 10 bases outside the gene matches. This CDR3 comprises 15 residues. The covered CDR3 bases are TGTGCCAGCAGTCCTAGAGGGGGCGCGTACTATGGC. As protein: CASSPRGGAYYG. The complete CDR3 protein is CASSPRGGAYYGYTF.

This clone was observed a handful of times. The read ends 3 residues early relative to the CDR3; the germline J gene fills the gap. The chain carries TRBV5-6 and TRBJ2-3; the match to TRBD2 covers 10 bases. Germline loops: CDR1 SGHDT, CDR2 YYEEEE. V lost 9 bases to trimming and J lost 2 bases; unmatched junction nucleotides: 9. This CDR3 region has 15 residues. CDR3 DNA (partial): TGTGCCACTTCCGAGCGGGGGGGCACCACAGATACG. This sequence encodes CATSERGGTTDT. Given in full, the CDR3 is CATSERGGTTDTQYF.

This clone was seen ten or more times. The read ends 3 residues early relative to the CDR3; the germline J gene fills the gap. This sequence joins TRBV28 and TRBJ2-7; 7 nucleotides align to TRBD2. The CDR3 has 15 residues. V lost 5 bases and J lost 0; bases outside the gene matches: 7. Per the germline V gene, CDR1 is MDHEN and CDR2 is SYDVKM. The CDR3 region is CASSRGGLSSYEQYF. Incomplete CDR3 DNA: TGTGCCAGCAGTCGCGGGGGATTGAGCTCCTACGAG.

This clone has only a few counts. The read ends 3 residues early relative to the CDR3; the germline J gene fills the gap. This chain connects TRBV20-1 to TRBJ2-5; 8 nucleotides match TRBD2. Germline CDR1 is DFQATT and CDR2 is SNEGSKA (reference sequence). The CDR3 is 14 residues long. Trimming at V came to 5 bases and at J to 2 bases, leaving 7 bases not matched to a gene. CDR3: CSAGRPGGQETQYF. The part of the CDR3 DNA that was read is TGCAGTGCTGGGCGACCGGGGGGGCAAGAGACC.

This clone was counted between two and nine times. The read terminates 3 residues before the CDR3 end, so the remaining end is supplied by the germline J gene. The chain uses TRBV7-9 and TRBJ2-1; D perhaps matches TRBD2 (7 bases). Germline loops: CDR1 SEHNR, CDR2 FQNEAQ (reference sequence). V was shortened by 5 bases and J by 5 bases, with 16 bases between the two germline ends. The CDR3 loop spans 15 amino acids. The CDR3 sequence: CASSPGRGFNNEQFF. Incomplete CDR3 DNA: TGTGCCAGCAGCCCAGGGAGGGGGTTCAACAATGAG.

This clone was seen many times. The DNA ends 3 residues before the CDR3 does, and the rest of the CDR3 is filled in from the germline J gene. The rearrangement uses TRBV19 and TRBJ2-4, with D possibly TRBD1 on 5 matching bases. V lost 1 base, J lost 0 bases, and 10 bases lay in between. The CDR3 has 16 amino acids. Germline V CDR1 and CDR2: LNHDA, SQIVND (reference sequence). This CDR3 reads CASSIGAGLAKNIQYF. CDR3 DNA (partial): TGTGCCAGTAGTATAGGGGCAGGGCTAGCCAAAAACATT.

This clone was seen a handful of times. The read gets to within 3 residues of the CDR3 end, and the germline J gene fills in the rest. The V call is TRBV6-1, the J call TRBJ2-3, with D perhaps matching TRBD2 (6 bases). The CDR3 sequence is 14 residues long. Germline V lookup: CDR1 MNHNS, CDR2 SASEGT. V lost 1 base and J 7 bases, leaving 12 bases between the germline ends. This CDR3 is CASSEGSSDNTQYF. The sequenced CDR3 bases are TGTGCCAGCAGTGAAGGTTCTAGCGATAATACG.

This clone was recorded many times. The CDR3 end falls 3 residues outside the read, so it is completed with the germline J gene. The chain has TRBV7-6 and TRBJ2-1, with D possibly being TRBD2 (7 bases). The germline V and J ends were trimmed by 4 bases and 6 bases, with 16 bases remaining between them. The germline CDR1 and CDR2 sequences are SGHVS and FNYEAQ. The CDR3 runs to 15 residues. CDR3 bases read: TGTGCCAGCAGCTGGGAGGGGGGGCACGGCAATGAG. Protein product: CASSWEGGHGNE. The whole CDR3 sequence is CASSWEGGHGNEQFF.

In this sample, this clone turned up many times. Read sequence stops 3 residues before the CDR3 end, and the germline J gene provides the missing end. This chain uses TRBV12-3 or TRBV12-4 with TRBJ2-7; 7 nucleotides align to TRBD2. The CDR3 has 18 residues. The trim removed 6 bases at V and 5 bases at J, leaving 22 bases unmatched. The covered CDR3 bases are TGTGCCAGCAGAGTGAGCCCCTGGGGAGGGGCTTCCAATAACGAG. Encoded protein: CASRVSPWGGASNNE. In full, the CDR3 is CASRVSPWGGASNNEQYF.

This clone was counted only a few times. The missing CDR3 end, 3 residues past where the read stops, is filled in from the germline J gene. The chain employs TRBV19 and TRBJ2-5; 15 bases match TRBD2. Germline CDR1 LNHDA, CDR2 SQIVND (reference sequence). This CDR3 has 17 amino acids. V was pared by 5 bases and J by 5 bases, with 9 bases of the junction left unmatched. CDR3 region: CASSRGLAGGLLETQYF. The CDR3 DNA, read in part, is TGTGCCAGTAGTCGGGGACTAGCGGGGGGTCTGTTGGAGACC.

This clone showed up many times. One end of the junction varies from germline; a read error may be responsible. Sequencing ends 3 residues short of the CDR3 end; the germline J gene provides the rest. This rearrangement joins TRBV4-2 to TRBJ2-1; TRBD1 might be the D (6 bases). Germline V lookup: CDR1 LGHNA, CDR2 YNFKEQ. The CDR3 contains 15 residues. The sequenced CDR3 bases are TGCGCCAGCAGCCAAGTTCCGGGACACCGAAATGAG. The encoded protein is CASSQVPGHRNE. The complete CDR3 protein is CASSQVPGHRNEQFF.

CDR3 protein: CASSLRTGGAYEQYF. The CDR3 DNA, read in part, is TGTGCCAGCAGCTTACGAACCGGGGGGGCCTACGAG. This chain links TRBV7-2 with TRBJ2-7; 8 positions agree with TRBD2. The read is 3 residues too short to cover the CDR3 end, so that end is filled in from the germline J gene. The V gene's germline CDR1 is SGHTA and CDR2 FQGNSA. This CDR3 is 15 amino acids long. J gave up 2 bases and V 2 bases, and 5 bases lay outside the gene matches.

This clone was seen a few times. CDR3 DNA (partial): TGTGCCAGCAGTTACTCCGCTAGCGGGGGGGTAGCAGATACG. Amino acid sequence: CASSYSASGGVADT. The CDR3 reads in full as CASSYSASGGVADTQYF. The gene calls are TRBV6-2 or TRBV6-3 and TRBJ2-3; 12 nucleotides align to TRBD2. Coverage ceases 3 residues before the CDR3 finishes, and the germline J gene fills in the end. The germline CDR1 and CDR2 sequences are MNHEY and SVGEGT. CDR3 length: 17 residues. With 0 bases clipped from V and 4 bases from J, the junction kept 5 bases outside the gene matches.

This clone was detected only a few times. The read ends 3 residues early relative to the CDR3; the germline J gene fills the gap. V gene TRBV7-8 combines with J gene TRBJ2-1, with D perhaps matching TRBD2 (5 bases). V was clipped by 1 base and J by 0 bases, with 10 bases between them. CDR1 is SGHVS, CDR2 FQNEAQ, per germline. CDR3 length: 16 amino acids. Partial CDR3 DNA: TGTGCCAGCAGCTTAGTGAGCGGCAGCTCCTACAATGAG. Translating gives CASSLVSGSSYNE. The entire CDR3 reads CASSLVSGSSYNEQFF.